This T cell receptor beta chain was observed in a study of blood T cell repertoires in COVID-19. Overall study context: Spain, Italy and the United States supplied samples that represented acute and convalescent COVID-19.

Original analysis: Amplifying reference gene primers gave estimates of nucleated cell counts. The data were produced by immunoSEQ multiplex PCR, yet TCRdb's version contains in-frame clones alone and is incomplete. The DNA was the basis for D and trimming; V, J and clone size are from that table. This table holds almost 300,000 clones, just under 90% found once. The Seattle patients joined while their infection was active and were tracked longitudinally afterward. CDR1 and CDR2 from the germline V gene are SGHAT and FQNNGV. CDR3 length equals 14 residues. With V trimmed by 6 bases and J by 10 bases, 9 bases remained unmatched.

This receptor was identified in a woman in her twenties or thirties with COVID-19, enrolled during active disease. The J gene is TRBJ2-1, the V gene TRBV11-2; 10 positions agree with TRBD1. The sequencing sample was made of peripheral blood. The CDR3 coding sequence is TGTGCCAGCAGTATCGGACAGGGGGACGGGGAGCAGTTCTTC. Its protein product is CASSIGQGDGEQFF.